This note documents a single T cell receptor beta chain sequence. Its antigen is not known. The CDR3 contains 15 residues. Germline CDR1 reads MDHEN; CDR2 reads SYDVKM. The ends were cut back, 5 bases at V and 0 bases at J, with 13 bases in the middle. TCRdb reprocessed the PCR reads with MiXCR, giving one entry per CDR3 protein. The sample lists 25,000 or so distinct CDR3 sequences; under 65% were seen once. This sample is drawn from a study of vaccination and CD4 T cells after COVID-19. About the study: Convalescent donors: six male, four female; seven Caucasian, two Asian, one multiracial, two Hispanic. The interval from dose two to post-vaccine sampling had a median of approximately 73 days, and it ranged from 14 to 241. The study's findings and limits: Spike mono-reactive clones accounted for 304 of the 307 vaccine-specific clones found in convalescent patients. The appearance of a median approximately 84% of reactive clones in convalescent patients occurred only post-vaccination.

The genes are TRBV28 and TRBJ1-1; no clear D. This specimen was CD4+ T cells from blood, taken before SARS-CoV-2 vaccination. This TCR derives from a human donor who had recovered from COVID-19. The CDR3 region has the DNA TGTGCCAGCAGTGCCGCTTCGTTGGTGAACACTGAAGCTTTCTTT. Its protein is CASSAASLVNTEAFF.